Each of the 17 T cell receptor beta chains below was sequenced from the same sample in a study of somatic mutations in cytotoxic T cells in rheumatoid arthritis (dated by TCRdb to the late 2010s). Receptors were amplified or captured by the immunoSEQ multiplex PCR assay. TCRdb took over this immuneACCESS table, retaining in-frame rearrangements with V and J assigned. Such tables are incomplete; in checked studies, under half of the missing clones stem from an unresolved V gene, and the remainder is unexplained. The sample table lists about 15,000 clones, 65% to 80% of them with a count of one. Roughly 13% of the sample belongs to the ten largest clones. The sequencing sample was made of CD8+ T cells sorted from blood. These receptors originate from an adult with rheumatoid arthritis.

The rearrangement uses TRBV4-1 and TRBJ2-1, with a possible D match to TRBD2 (7 bases). The CDR3 runs to 18 residues. The V end lost 1 base, the J end lost 1 base, and 17 bases lay between the germline ends. Germline loops: CDR1 MGHRA, CDR2 YSYEKL. For the CDR3, the DNA is TGCGCCAGCAGCCAAGCCGGGGGCGGGGGCGCGTCCTACAATGAGCAGTTCTTC. Its protein product is CASSQAGGGGASYNEQFF.

In its sample, this clone was seen a few times. This specimen includes other DNA sequences encoding the same CDR3. This chain joins TRBV20-1 and TRBJ1-1; TRBD1 might be the D (6 bases). This CDR3 spans 11 amino acids. From germline, CDR1 is DFQATT and CDR2 SNEGSKA (reference sequence). The V end was cut by 6 bases, the J end by 3 bases, with 8 bases between. The CDR3 region is CSAKGDTEAFF. CDR3 nucleotides: TGCAGTGCCAAGGGGGACACTGAAGCTTTCTTT.

The V gene is TRBV11-1, the J gene TRBJ1-1, with D possibly TRBD1 on 6 matching bases. The ends were cut back, 1 base at V and 6 bases at J, with 18 bases in the middle. CDR1 is SGHAT and CDR2 is FQDESV in the germline V gene (reference sequence). The CDR3 sequence is 16 residues long. CDR3 sequence: CASSLDSGALIAEAFF. The CDR3 DNA reads as TGTGCCAGCAGCTTAGATTCAGGGGCGCTGATAGCTGAAGCTTTCTTT. The full variable domain, its missing parts supplied by reference TRBV11-1 and TRBJ1-1, is EAEVAQSPRYKITEKSQAVAFWCDPISGHATLYWYRQILGQGPELLVQFQDESVVDDSQLPKDRFSAERLKGVDSTLKIQPAELGDSAMYLCASSLDSGALIAEAFFGQGTRLTVV.

Here the CDR3 DNA reads TGTGCCATCAGTGAGACAGGGGGCAAATACGAGCAGTACTTC. Translated: CAISETGGKYEQYF. The V and J genes are TRBV10-3 and TRBJ2-7, with 9 bases identical to TRBD1. V gave up 2 bases and J gave up 4 bases; unmatched junction bases: 3. Germline CDR1 and CDR2: ENHRY and SYGVKD. The CDR3 has 14 amino acids.

V gene TRBV28 combines with J gene TRBJ2-3; D perhaps matches TRBD1 (5 bases). The CDR3 is 15 residues long. Trimming removed 1 base from V and 3 bases from J, with 11 bases in between. Germline CDR1 MDHEN, CDR2 SYDVKM. CDR3 loop: CASSLSSTATDTQYF. The CDR3, as DNA: TGTGCCAGCAGTTTATCGTCGACAGCAACAGATACGCAGTATTTT.

This clone was counted a few times. V gene TRBV5-4 combines with J gene TRBJ2-7; weak D call: TRBD1 (6 bases). CDR3 length equals 15 residues. The V gene's germline CDR1 is SGHNT and CDR2 YYREEE (reference sequence). Trimming stripped 1 base from V and 5 bases from J, with 16 bases between. The chain's CDR3 is CASSLPSTGSHEQYF. CDR3 bases: TGTGCCAGCAGCTTGCCTTCCACAGGGAGCCACGAGCAGTACTTC.

The chain uses TRBV7-6 and TRBJ1-1; 7 nucleotides align to TRBD1. The CDR3 loop spans 13 amino acids. Trimming cost V 5 bases and J 6 bases; bases outside gene matches: 6. Germline assignment: CDR1 SGHVS and CDR2 FNYEAQ. The CDR3 DNA is TGTGCCAGCAGCCCGACAGGGATCGCTGAAGCTTTCTTT. Its protein product is CASSPTGIAEAFF.

V and J are TRBV19 and TRBJ2-2; D remains unclear. Germline CDR1 reads LNHDA; CDR2 reads SQIVND (reference sequence). Trimming pared 3 bases from V and 4 bases from J, leaving 6 bases between. The CDR3 runs 13 residues. The chain's CDR3 is CASSMDATGELFF. DNA of the CDR3: TGTGCCAGTAGTATGGACGCCACCGGGGAGCTGTTTTTT.

This clone was counted between two and nine times. The chain is built from TRBV6-6 and TRBJ2-7; D is ambiguous. Germline V gene data show CDR1 as MNHNY and CDR2 as SVGAGI (reference sequence). Trimming removed 2 bases from V and 6 bases from J, with 5 bases in between. The CDR3 extends over 11 amino acids. The CDR3 DNA reads as TGTGCCAGCAGTTACCAAAGCGAGCAGTACTTC. Translated: CASSYQSEQYF.

This clone was detected a few times. The chain recombines TRBV19 with TRBJ1-1; TRBD1 might be the D (5 bases). Between the trimmed V and J ends, which lost 5 bases and 0 bases, there was a span of 7 bases. Germline V gene data show CDR1 as LNHDA and CDR2 as SQIVND (reference sequence). The CDR3 spans 13 residues. The CDR3 here is CASSDSLNTEAFF. The CDR3 region has the DNA TGTGCCAGTAGTGACAGTTTGAACACTGAAGCTTTCTTT.

The chain employs TRBV10-3 and TRBJ2-7; no clear D gene. This CDR3 has 12 residues. The germline V gene encodes CDR1 ENHRY and CDR2 SYGVKD. Trimming stripped 6 bases from V and 4 bases from J, with 10 bases between. CDR3 sequence reads: CAISPASYEQYF. The CDR3 DNA sequence: TGTGCCATCAGCCCCGCCAGTTACGAGCAGTACTTC.

The J gene is TRBJ2-7, the V gene TRBV5-1; 10 nucleotides match TRBD1. This CDR3 comprises 14 residues. Germline CDR1 is SGHRS and CDR2 is YFSETQ. Losses at the gene ends were 3 bases for V and 6 bases for J; bases not matched to a gene: 6. The CDR3: CASSYPGQGTEQYF. The CDR3, as DNA: TGCGCCAGCAGCTACCCGGGACAGGGGACCGAGCAGTACTTC.

J is TRBJ1-4 and V is TRBV7-9; the D is unclear. V was shortened by 5 bases and J by 3 bases, with 19 bases between the two germline ends. Germline V gives CDR1 SEHNR, CDR2 FQNEAQ (reference sequence). CDR3 length: 17 amino acids. CDR3 region: CASSPPLQSRANEKLFF. In nucleotides, the CDR3 is TGTGCCAGCAGCCCACCCCTCCAATCGAGGGCTAATGAAAAACTGTTTTTT. The full variable domain, rest sourced from reference TRBV7-9 and TRBJ1-4, is DTGVSQNPRHKITKRGQNVTFRCDPISEHNRLYWYRQTLGQGPEFLTYFQNEAQLEKSRLLSDRFSAERPKGSFSTLEIQRTEQGDSAMYLCASSPPLQSRANEKLFFGSGTQLSVL.

This clone was counted between two and nine times. The chain links TRBV7-7 to TRBJ2-7; D is possibly TRBD1 or TRBD2 (6 bases each). Trimming left V 5 bases short and J 0 bases short, with 11 bases between. The CDR3 totals 14 residues. CDR1 SSHAT and CDR2 FNYEAQ come from the germline V gene (reference sequence). CDR3 coding DNA: TGTGCCAGCAGCCCGGGGGACACCTCCTACGAGCAGTACTTC. Translating it yields CASSPGDTSYEQYF.

The V call is TRBV27, the J call TRBJ1-5; 9 nucleotides align to TRBD1. From germline, CDR1 is MNHEY and CDR2 SMNVEV (reference sequence). The CDR3 length is 14 residues. Germline trimming cut 4 bases from V and 2 bases from J; bases unmatched to any gene: 0. The CDR3 DNA sequence: TGTGCCAGCAGTTGGACAGGGGGCAATCAGCCCCAGCATTTT. Translation: CASSWTGGNQPQHF.

This clone is medium-sized in the sample. The V and J genes are TRBV18 and TRBJ2-7, with 14 nucleotides matching TRBD2. Unmatched junction bases numbered 7, after V lost 3 bases and J lost 3 bases. This CDR3 has 17 residues. From germline, CDR1 is KGHSH and CDR2 LQKENI. CDR3 nucleotides: TGTGCCAGCTCACCCCGACTAGCGGGGGGGCCGGGCTACGAGCAGTACTTC. Translation: CASSPRLAGGPGYEQYF.

Details on this clone: Other DNA sequences in the same sample also yield this CDR3. The chain uses TRBV6-1 and TRBJ2-1; TRBD2 aligns across 10 bases. From germline, CDR1 is MNHNS and CDR2 SASEGT. With V trimmed by 3 bases and J by 7 bases, 3 bases remained unmatched. CDR3 length: 14 amino acids. CDR3 protein: CASSEGLAMNEQFF. CDR3 sequence (DNA): TGTGCCAGCAGTGAGGGACTAGCGATGAATGAGCAGTTCTTC.